This T cell receptor (beta chain) was sequenced during a study of T cell repertoires in cytomegalovirus infection. Study at large: Recently described HLA-C-restricted plus well-studied HLA-B-restricted CMV epitopes were used. Shared public TCR beta signatures pointed to both CMV infection and a matching HLA type.

TCRdb recomputed calls from the reads with MiXCR, one row per CDR3 protein. The table records approximately 770,000 distinct CDR3 sequences, 25% to 35% of them present only once. Concerning this clonotype itself: The antigen is not known.

Germline assignment: CDR1 MGHDK and CDR2 SYGVNS. J was trimmed by 7 bases and V by 2 bases; bases with no gene match: 4. CDR3 length equals 13 residues. General study results and limits: Based on cumulative public TCR beta family frequency, carriers of CMV plus the relevant HLA were identified. CMV-specific TCR beta clonotypes restricted by HLA-C dominated the ex vivo response.

The source material was cultured CD8+ T cells from PBMCs, sampled from culture after CMV antigen stimulation. The TCR originated in a human donor in good health (CMV status not recorded). Some clones in this sample may be carry-over from other donors' samples. The chain carries TRBV25-1 and TRBJ1-2; 7 bases align to TRBD1. CDR3 nucleotides: TGTGCCAGCAGTGAAGACAGGGAAACTGGCTACACCTTC. Residues: CASSEDRETGYTF.